Listed here are 3 T cell receptor beta chains from one sample, sequenced in a study of blood T cell repertoires in COVID-19. Data came from immunoSEQ multiplex PCR; TCRdb stores just in-frame clones and leaves some out. The sample has over 350,000 clones; around 90% are singletons. Sequencing was performed on PBMCs or T cells enriched from blood (not recorded which). These receptors all stem from a woman under 30 who had recovered from COVID-19.

The J gene is TRBJ2-1, the V gene TRBV5-1; D not resolved. Deletions cut 2 bases from V and 7 bases from J, with 10 bases between. The CDR3 has 13 residues. Germline V CDR1 and CDR2: SGHRS, YFSETQ. CDR3 loop: CASSFDSLNEQFF. The CDR3 nucleotides read TGCGCCAGCAGCTTTGACTCCTTGAATGAGCAGTTCTTC.

The chain joins TRBV28 to TRBJ2-3; D is possibly TRBD2 (7 bases). V was clipped by 7 bases and J by 2 bases, with 13 bases between them. The germline CDR1 and CDR2 sequences are MDHEN and SYDVKM. The CDR3 has 14 amino acids. CDR3 region: CASMRGGFTDTQYF. The DNA of the CDR3 is TGTGCCAGCATGAGGGGGGGGTTCACAGATACGCAGTATTTT.

There are a few counts of this clone. The rearrangement uses TRBV4-1 and TRBJ1-2, with D possibly being TRBD1 (5 bases). The V and J ends lost 0 bases and 1 base respectively, with 12 bases between them. This CDR3 is built from 16 residues. Germline loops: CDR1 MGHRA, CDR2 YSYEKL. The CDR3 here is CASSQDGAGINYGYTF. As DNA, the CDR3 is TGCGCCAGCAGCCAAGATGGGGCAGGTATTAACTATGGCTACACCTTC.